This record looks at one TCR beta chain sequence and its context. Naivety among CD8 cells was defined by CD45RO negativity and positive CCR7 selection, thereby excluding terminally differentiated effector memory CD45RA+ cells. Donors included only healthy HIV-negative adults lacking recent acute infections or vaccinations. The data were produced by immunoSEQ multiplex PCR, yet TCRdb's version contains in-frame clones alone and is incomplete. This table has 630,000 or so clones, 98% appearing once. Germline V gene sequence: CDR1 MNHEY, CDR2 SMNVEV (reference sequence). The ends lost 7 bases at V and 0 bases at J; junction bases unmatched: 6. This CDR3 spans 15 amino acids. The record originates from a study of shared clonotypes between healthy human individuals.

The specimen was naive CD8+ T cells sorted from blood. The receptor's source is a man aged 25 to 40 in good health. The genes are TRBV27 and TRBJ2-7; 10 bases align to TRBD2. The CDR3 bases are TGTGCCAGCACCCCGGGACTAGCGAGCTCCTACGAGCAGTACTTC. This sequence encodes CASTPGLASSYEQYF.